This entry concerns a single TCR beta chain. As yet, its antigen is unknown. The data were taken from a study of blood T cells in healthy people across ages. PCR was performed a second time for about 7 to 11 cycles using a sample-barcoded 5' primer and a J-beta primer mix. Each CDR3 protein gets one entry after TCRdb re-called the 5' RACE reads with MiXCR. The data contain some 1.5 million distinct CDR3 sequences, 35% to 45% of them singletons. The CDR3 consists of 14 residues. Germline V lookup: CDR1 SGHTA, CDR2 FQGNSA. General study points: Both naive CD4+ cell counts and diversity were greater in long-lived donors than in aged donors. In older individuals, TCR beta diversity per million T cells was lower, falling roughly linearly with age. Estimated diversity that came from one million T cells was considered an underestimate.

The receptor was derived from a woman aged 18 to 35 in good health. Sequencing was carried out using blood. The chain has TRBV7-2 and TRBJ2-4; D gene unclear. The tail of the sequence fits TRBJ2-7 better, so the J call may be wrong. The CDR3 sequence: CASSSSIGSYEQYF. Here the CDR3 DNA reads TGTGCCAGCAGCTCTAGTATAGGATCCTACGAGCAGTACTTC.